These T cell receptor beta chains were read from a single sample in a study of Graves' ophthalmopathy and Graves' hyperthyroidism. One entry per CDR3 protein results from TCRdb running MiXCR on the multiplex PCR reads. The sample comprises approximately 380,000 distinct CDR3 sequences, roughly 21% of which are singletons, and roughly 3% rests with the top ten. The specimen was peripheral blood. The receptors here all came from a woman younger than 35 with stable Graves' hyperthyroidism. CDR3s include the opening cysteine and the closing phenylalanine or tryptophan. Each record gives: clone size, D gene, J gene, V gene, CDR3 DNA, CDR3 protein. A D gene is named only where the DNA matches it firmly. Clone size is stated in some rows and not others, as once, few, many or a class when expanded.

>many|-|TRBJ2-5|TRBV20-1
TGCAGTGCTCTAATGCACCAAGAGACCCAGTACTTC
CSALMHQETQYF
>-|-|TRBJ2-2|TRBV18
TGTGCCAGCTCACCGCCGTCCCGGGTCGCGAACACCGGGGAGCTGTTTTTT
CASSPPSRVANTGELFF
>-|-|TRBJ1-2|TRBV20-1
TGCAGTGCTTCCAAACGGACCGCTGATGGCTACACCTTC
CSASKRTADGYTF
>many|-|TRBJ2-5|TRBV7-2
TGTGCCAGCAGCTCGCAGGGGACCCAGTACTTC
CASSSQGTQYF
>few|-|TRBJ1-1|TRBV13
TGTGCCAGCAGCTCTCTAGGTGGCTTTAAGCCTGAAGCTTTCTTT
CASSSLGGFKPEAFF
>-|-|TRBJ1-1|TRBV6-2/TRBV6-3
TGTGCCAGCAGTTACAAGGGAGGGGACACTGAAGCTTTCTTT
CASSYKGGDTEAFF
>many|TRBD2|TRBJ2-5|TRBV30
TGTGCCGGGACTAGCGGGAGGGCCGGCGAGACCCAGTACTTC
CAGTSGRAGETQYF
>-|-|TRBJ1-2|TRBV6-2/TRBV6-3
TGTGCCAGCAGTTACAGGGAACATGGCTACACCTTC
CASSYREHGYTF
>few|TRBD2|TRBJ2-7|TRBV28
TGTGCCAGCAGGGCGGGACTAGCGGGAGCCTACGAGCAGTACTTC
CASRAGLAGAYEQYF
>-|-|TRBJ1-1|TRBV11-2
TGTGCCAGCAGCTCCTGGTTCAGTGAAGCTTTCTTT
CASSSWFSEAFF
>-|-|TRBJ1-2|TRBV13
TGTGCCAGCAGCCACCAGCGACAGGACCATTTAGGGGACAACTATGGCTACACCTTC
CASSHQRQDHLGDNYGYTF
>many|TRBD1|TRBJ1-1|TRBV4-2
TGTGCCAGCAGCCAAGCCCCAGGGGGCGTCACTGAAGCTTTCTTT
CASSQAPGGVTEAFF
>few|TRBD2|TRBJ2-7|TRBV18
TGTGCCAGCTCACCGGAGGGACTAGCGAGCTACGAGCAGTACTTC
CASSPEGLASYEQYF
>-|TRBD1|TRBJ1-2|TRBV30
TGTGCCTGGAAACCGCGACCCAGGGGGTATGGCTACACCTTC
CAWKPRPRGYGYTF
>-|-|TRBJ2-7|TRBV24-1
TGTGCCACCAGTGACTCCTTTGGACAGACCTACGAGCAGTACTTC
CATSDSFGQTYEQYF
>-|-|TRBJ2-7|TRBV4-1
TGCGCCAGCAGCCAAGGGGGGGAGTGGTCCTACGAGCAGTACTTC
CASSQGGEWSYEQYF
>many|-|TRBJ1-5|TRBV7-8
TGTGCCAGCAGCCGTGGTTGGGGTCAGCCCCAGCATTTT
CASSRGWGQPQHF
>many|-|TRBJ1-3|TRBV25-1
TGTGCCAGCAGTTGGGTCTTTGGAAACACCATATATTTT
CASSWVFGNTIYF
>-|TRBD2|TRBJ2-5|TRBV7-2
TGTGCCAGCAGCTTAGCGGGACTAGGACGGGAGACCCAGTACTTC
CASSLAGLGRETQYF
>many|TRBD1|TRBJ2-2|TRBV24-1
TGTGCCACCAGTGATTTGCGGACAGGGGACACCGGGGAGCTGTTTTTT
CATSDLRTGDTGELFF
>many|TRBD2|TRBJ2-5|TRBV20-1
TGCAGTGCGCAGCCACCGGGAGGGACGGAGACCCAGTACTTC
CSAQPPGGTETQYF
>-|-|TRBJ2-7|TRBV10-3
TGTGCCATCAGGCGGGGGCACGAGCAGTACTTC
CAIRRGHEQYF
>many|-|TRBJ2-6|TRBV6-1
TGTGCCAGCAGTGAAGAGACAGCTGGGGCCAACGTCCTGACTTTC
CASSEETAGANVLTF
>many|-|TRBJ1-6|TRBV12-3/TRBV12-4
TGTGCCAGCAGTTTAAACAGATATAATTCACCCCTCCACTTT
CASSLNRYNSPLHF
>few|-|TRBJ1-1|TRBV6-1
TGTGCCAGCTCTCTGGGGTTTCACACTGAAGCTTTCTTT
CASSLGFHTEAFF
>many|TRBD2|TRBJ2-6|TRBV11-2
TGTGCCAGCAGCCGCACTAGCGGCTTCTCTGGGGCCAACGTCCTGACTTTC
CASSRTSGFSGANVLTF
>many|-|TRBJ2-1|TRBV11-2
TGTGCCAGCAGCTGGGGAAACAGGGATGAGCAGTTCTTC
CASSWGNRDEQFF
>many|TRBD2|TRBJ2-7|TRBV20-1
TGCAGTGCTAGAGTCCCACTAGCGGGCGACTCCTACGAGCAGTACTTC
CSARVPLAGDSYEQYF
>many|-|TRBJ1-1|TRBV9
TGTGCCAGCAGCCCTTGGACAGAGAACACTGAAGCTTTCTTT
CASSPWTENTEAFF
>-|TRBD2|TRBJ2-2|TRBV6-5
TGTGCCAGCAGTTGGCGCGTAGCGGGAGCGAACACCGGGGAGCTGTTTTTT
CASSWRVAGANTGELFF
>many|-|TRBJ1-1|TRBV6-1
TGTGCCAGCAGTGAAGGGGAGGTGGCCACTGAAGCTTTCTTT
CASSEGEVATEAFF
>many|TRBD1|TRBJ1-1|TRBV30
TGTGCCTGGAGTCCCCGGGACAGGGGGCCTGCTTTCTTT
CAWSPRDRGPAFF
>many|TRBD1|TRBJ1-1|TRBV2
TGTGCCAGCAGGGGGACAGGGTGGGGCACTGAAGCTTTCTTT
CASRGTGWGTEAFF
>-|-|TRBJ1-6|TRBV28
TGTGCCAGCAGTCCCGGGACGGATCTCACAACCCTCCACTTT
CASSPGTDLTTLHF
>many|-|TRBJ2-7|TRBV27
TGTGCCAGCGGCCCGGAAGGGGCGTTCTACGAGCAGTACTTC
CASGPEGAFYEQYF
>many|-|TRBJ2-7|TRBV12-3/TRBV12-4
TGTGCCAGCAGTAGGGACCCCCCCTCTTTGGGCTACGAGCAGTACTTC
CASSRDPPSLGYEQYF
>-|TRBD1|TRBJ2-4|TRBV4-1
TGCGCCAGCAGACTACGGCAGGGGGCTCCCGACAAAAACATTCAGTACTTC
CASRLRQGAPDKNIQYF